This is a list of T cell receptor beta chains from one sample in a study of blood T cell repertoires in COVID-19. Clones were sequenced by immunoSEQ multiplex PCR, and TCRdb holds only the in-frame ones, with some missing. The sample lists fewer than 150,000 clones, 65% to 90% occurring once. Sample: peripheral blood. Receptor source: a man aged 45-60 years with acute or convalescent COVID-19. Both conserved end residues are part of each CDR3. D genes are given only for firm matches. Size values are once, few and many counts, or a class for expanded clones, and some rows have none.

d_call: .; clone_size: .; v_call: TRBV12-3/TRBV12-4; j_call: TRBJ1-2; cdr3_aa: CASTLGGPGGYTF; cdr3_nt: TGTGCCAGCACCCTCGGGGGGCCGGGAGGCTACACCTTC
d_call: .; clone_size: .; v_call: TRBV6-5; j_call: TRBJ1-1; cdr3_aa: CATQIVPEAFF; cdr3_nt: TGTGCCACCCAAATTGTCCCTGAAGCTTTCTTT
d_call: .; clone_size: .; v_call: TRBV5-1; j_call: TRBJ1-2; cdr3_aa: CASTARGSSRGGYTF; cdr3_nt: TGCGCCAGCACCGCCAGGGGATCTTCCCGAGGTGGCTACACCTTC
d_call: TRBD1; clone_size: .; v_call: TRBV18; j_call: TRBJ2-1; cdr3_aa: CASSPPRTGSNEQFF; cdr3_nt: TGTGCCAGCTCACCACCGAGGACAGGGTCTAATGAGCAGTTCTTC
d_call: .; clone_size: .; v_call: TRBV5-1; j_call: TRBJ2-7; cdr3_aa: CASRFTGSYEQYF; cdr3_nt: TGCGCCAGCAGATTTACAGGGTCCTACGAGCAGTACTTC
d_call: TRBD2; clone_size: .; v_call: TRBV6-2/TRBV6-3; j_call: TRBJ2-7; cdr3_aa: CASSYGGGEQYF; cdr3_nt: TGTGCCAGCAGTTACGGGGGGGGCGAGCAGTACTTC
d_call: TRBD1; clone_size: .; v_call: TRBV7-3; j_call: TRBJ2-2; cdr3_aa: CASSSTGGAAGELFF; cdr3_nt: TGTGCCAGCAGCTCGACAGGGGGCGCCGCCGGGGAGCTGTTTTTT
d_call: .; clone_size: .; v_call: TRBV10-3; j_call: TRBJ2-2; cdr3_aa: CAISGRDFNTGELFF; cdr3_nt: TGTGCCATCAGTGGGAGGGACTTCAACACCGGGGAGCTGTTTTTT
d_call: .; clone_size: .; v_call: TRBV29-1; j_call: TRBJ2-5; cdr3_aa: CSVAQAQETQYF; cdr3_nt: TGCAGCGTTGCACAGGCACAAGAGACCCAGTACTTC
d_call: .; clone_size: once; v_call: TRBV6-5; j_call: TRBJ1-5; cdr3_aa: CASSSVMNQPQHF; cdr3_nt: TGTGCCAGCAGTTCCGTTATGAATCAGCCCCAGCATTTT
d_call: TRBD1; clone_size: few; v_call: TRBV18; j_call: TRBJ1-1; cdr3_aa: CASSPRQGNTEAFF; cdr3_nt: TGTGCCAGCTCACCAAGACAGGGGAACACTGAAGCTTTCTTT
d_call: .; clone_size: .; v_call: TRBV9; j_call: TRBJ1-6; cdr3_aa: CASSVGPYNSPLHF; cdr3_nt: TGTGCCAGCAGCGTAGGGCCATATAATTCACCCCTCCACTTT
d_call: .; clone_size: .; v_call: TRBV19; j_call: TRBJ2-2; cdr3_aa: CASSKLWGVGNTGELFF; cdr3_nt: TGTGCCAGTAGTAAACTCTGGGGGGTTGGTAACACCGGGGAGCTGTTTTTT
d_call: TRBD1; clone_size: few; v_call: TRBV29-1; j_call: TRBJ1-2; cdr3_aa: CSVLGGQGADGYTF; cdr3_nt: TGCAGCGTCCTAGGCGGACAGGGGGCGGACGGCTACACCTTC
d_call: .; clone_size: once; v_call: TRBV5-1; j_call: TRBJ1-2; cdr3_aa: CASSSTGTNYGYTF; cdr3_nt: TGCGCCAGCAGCTCTACCGGGACAAACTATGGCTACACCTTC
d_call: TRBD1; clone_size: .; v_call: TRBV7-9; j_call: TRBJ2-7; cdr3_aa: CASSSPGTGGVWYEQYF; cdr3_nt: TGTGCCAGCAGCTCCCCCGGGACAGGGGGAGTGTGGTACGAGCAGTACTTC
d_call: .; clone_size: .; v_call: TRBV28; j_call: TRBJ1-2; cdr3_aa: CASEQHYGYTF; cdr3_nt: TGTGCCAGCGAACAGCACTATGGCTACACCTTC
d_call: TRBD1; clone_size: .; v_call: TRBV12-3/TRBV12-4; j_call: TRBJ2-1; cdr3_aa: CASKSTGGNEQFF; cdr3_nt: TGTGCCAGCAAATCCACAGGGGGCAATGAGCAGTTCTTC
d_call: .; clone_size: .; v_call: TRBV5-6; j_call: TRBJ1-3; cdr3_aa: CASSWTDSGNTIYF; cdr3_nt: TGTGCCAGCAGCTGGACAGACTCTGGAAACACCATATATTTT
d_call: TRBD1; clone_size: once; v_call: TRBV18; j_call: TRBJ1-2; cdr3_aa: CASSPGQERGYTF; cdr3_nt: TGTGCCAGCTCCCCGGGACAGGAAAGAGGCTACACCTTC
d_call: .; clone_size: .; v_call: TRBV7-8; j_call: TRBJ2-2; cdr3_aa: CASNGMGLANTGELFF; cdr3_nt: TGTGCCAGCAACGGAATGGGACTCGCGAACACCGGGGAGCTGTTTTTT
d_call: TRBD1; clone_size: .; v_call: TRBV6-5; j_call: TRBJ1-3; cdr3_aa: CASSYSGQGGNTIYF; cdr3_nt: TGTGCCAGCAGTTACTCCGGACAGGGGGGAAACACCATATATTTT
d_call: .; clone_size: .; v_call: TRBV6-1; j_call: TRBJ2-1; cdr3_aa: CASSDRGPYNEQFF; cdr3_nt: TGTGCCAGCAGTGACAGGGGCCCCTACAATGAGCAGTTCTTC
d_call: .; clone_size: .; v_call: TRBV5-4; j_call: TRBJ2-5; cdr3_aa: CASSLGDTETQYF; cdr3_nt: TGTGCCAGCAGCTTGGGGGACACGGAGACCCAGTACTTC
d_call: TRBD2; clone_size: .; v_call: TRBV10-3; j_call: TRBJ2-1; cdr3_aa: CAISEVPAGTYNEQFF; cdr3_nt: TGTGCCATCAGTGAAGTACCAGCGGGAACCTACAATGAGCAGTTCTTC
d_call: TRBD1; clone_size: .; v_call: TRBV2; j_call: TRBJ1-1; cdr3_aa: CASSEPEGAGGTEAFF; cdr3_nt: TGTGCCAGCAGTGAACCGGAGGGGGCAGGAGGCACTGAAGCTTTCTTT
d_call: .; clone_size: .; v_call: TRBV18; j_call: TRBJ1-1; cdr3_aa: CASSLRDKAEAFF; cdr3_nt: TGTGCCAGCTCGCTCCGAGACAAGGCTGAAGCTTTCTTT
d_call: TRBD1; clone_size: .; v_call: TRBV10-2; j_call: TRBJ2-5; cdr3_aa: CASSSQGVQETQYF; cdr3_nt: TGCGCCAGCAGTAGCCAGGGGGTACAAGAGACCCAGTACTTC
d_call: .; clone_size: .; v_call: TRBV4-2; j_call: TRBJ1-4; cdr3_aa: CASSQDQLGGQVKLFF; cdr3_nt: TGTGCCAGCAGCCAAGATCAACTAGGCGGCCAGGTAAAACTGTTTTTT
d_call: TRBD1; clone_size: few; v_call: TRBV3-1/TRBV3-2; j_call: TRBJ1-1; cdr3_aa: CASRLGQGENTEAFF; cdr3_nt: TGTGCCAGCAGGCTCGGACAGGGGGAGAACACTGAAGCTTTCTTT
d_call: .; clone_size: .; v_call: TRBV6-4; j_call: TRBJ2-1; cdr3_aa: CASSVGQGYNEQFF; cdr3_nt: TGTGCCAGCAGTGTCGGCCAGGGTTACAATGAGCAGTTCTTC
d_call: TRBD1; clone_size: .; v_call: TRBV10-1; j_call: TRBJ1-1; cdr3_aa: CASSRQGAIAEAFF; cdr3_nt: TGCGCCAGCAGTCGACAGGGGGCAATAGCTGAAGCTTTCTTT
d_call: TRBD2; clone_size: .; v_call: TRBV19; j_call: TRBJ2-2; cdr3_aa: CASTSGKTGELFF; cdr3_nt: TGTGCCAGTACTAGCGGGAAAACCGGGGAGCTGTTTTTT
d_call: .; clone_size: .; v_call: TRBV3-1/TRBV3-2; j_call: TRBJ1-3; cdr3_aa: CASSHPSVVGNTIYF; cdr3_nt: TGTGCCAGCAGCCACCCATCGGTGGTAGGAAACACCATATATTTT
d_call: TRBD2; clone_size: .; v_call: TRBV4-2; j_call: TRBJ2-3; cdr3_aa: CASSRVAGADTQYF; cdr3_nt: TGTGCCAGCAGCCGGGTAGCGGGAGCGGATACGCAGTATTTT
d_call: TRBD1; clone_size: .; v_call: TRBV7-6; j_call: TRBJ2-1; cdr3_aa: CASSSSPPDRVSYNEQFF; cdr3_nt: TGTGCCAGCAGCTCAAGCCCTCCGGACAGGGTCTCCTACAATGAGCAGTTCTTC
d_call: TRBD2; clone_size: .; v_call: TRBV28; j_call: TRBJ2-7; cdr3_aa: CASSSPRTSGSYEQYF; cdr3_nt: TGTGCCAGCAGTTCCCCCCGGACTAGCGGATCCTACGAGCAGTACTTC
d_call: TRBD1; clone_size: .; v_call: TRBV19; j_call: TRBJ2-7; cdr3_aa: CASSPGQGDYEQYF; cdr3_nt: TGTGCCAGTAGTCCCGGACAGGGAGACTACGAGCAGTACTTC
d_call: .; clone_size: .; v_call: TRBV5-4; j_call: TRBJ2-3; cdr3_aa: CASSSPMRDTDTQYF; cdr3_nt: TGTGCCAGCAGCTCGCCAATGCGCGACACAGATACGCAGTATTTT
d_call: .; clone_size: .; v_call: TRBV5-1; j_call: TRBJ1-2; cdr3_aa: CASSRTEGDYGYTF; cdr3_nt: TGCGCCAGCAGCCGGACCGAAGGGGACTATGGCTACACCTTC
d_call: .; clone_size: .; v_call: TRBV7-2; j_call: TRBJ2-7; cdr3_aa: CASSLVSGVWNEQYF; cdr3_nt: TGTGCCAGCAGCTTAGTTTCCGGGGTTTGGAACGAGCAGTACTTC
d_call: .; clone_size: .; v_call: TRBV6-1; j_call: TRBJ1-2; cdr3_aa: CASSERTVNYGYTF; cdr3_nt: TGTGCCAGCAGTGAGAGGACAGTCAACTATGGCTACACCTTC
d_call: .; clone_size: .; v_call: TRBV5-4; j_call: TRBJ1-2; cdr3_aa: CASSLGTPTVYGYTF; cdr3_nt: TGTGCCAGCAGCTTGGGTACACCCACCGTCTATGGCTACACCTTC
d_call: TRBD2; clone_size: .; v_call: TRBV10-3; j_call: TRBJ2-5; cdr3_aa: CAISEPRLAGDETQYF; cdr3_nt: TGTGCCATCAGTGAGCCTAGACTAGCGGGGGACGAGACCCAGTACTTC
d_call: .; clone_size: .; v_call: TRBV6-1; j_call: TRBJ1-5; cdr3_aa: CASSETFSNQPQHF; cdr3_nt: TGTGCCAGCAGTGAAACTTTTAGCAATCAGCCCCAGCATTTT
d_call: TRBD1; clone_size: .; v_call: TRBV5-1; j_call: TRBJ1-2; cdr3_aa: CASSPTGDGYTF; cdr3_nt: TGCGCCAGCAGCCCGACAGGGGATGGCTACACCTTC
d_call: TRBD2; clone_size: .; v_call: TRBV28; j_call: TRBJ2-1; cdr3_aa: CASKTGLAGGEQFF; cdr3_nt: TGTGCCAGCAAAACGGGACTAGCAGGAGGTGAGCAGTTCTTC
d_call: .; clone_size: .; v_call: TRBV24-1; j_call: TRBJ2-2; cdr3_aa: CATSDTTGELFF; cdr3_nt: TGTGCCACCAGCGACACCACCGGGGAGCTGTTTTTT
d_call: TRBD2; clone_size: .; v_call: TRBV4-2; j_call: TRBJ2-3; cdr3_aa: CASSQARLAGVLDTQYF; cdr3_nt: TGTGCCAGCAGCCAAGCCCGTTTAGCGGGGGTGCTAGATACGCAGTATTTT
d_call: .; clone_size: .; v_call: TRBV2; j_call: TRBJ2-2; cdr3_aa: CASLERTNTGELFF; cdr3_nt: TGTGCCAGCTTGGAGCGAACGAACACCGGGGAGCTGTTTTTT
d_call: TRBD2; clone_size: .; v_call: TRBV11-3; j_call: TRBJ2-5; cdr3_aa: CASSLSFGSPGGETQYF; cdr3_nt: TGTGCCAGCAGCTTATCCTTCGGGTCCCCGGGAGGAGAGACCCAGTACTTC
d_call: .; clone_size: .; v_call: TRBV5-4; j_call: TRBJ2-2; cdr3_aa: CASSPTGQSHKANTGELFF; cdr3_nt: TGTGCCAGCTCTCCTACGGGACAATCCCACAAGGCGAACACCGGGGAGCTGTTTTTT
d_call: TRBD1; clone_size: .; v_call: TRBV19; j_call: TRBJ1-5; cdr3_aa: CASGQGVNQPQHF; cdr3_nt: TGTGCCAGTGGACAGGGGGTAAATCAGCCCCAGCATTTT